A single T cell receptor (beta chain) is shown here with its context. These data originate in a study of cytomegalovirus exposure and HLA in healthy donors. Germline V lookup: CDR1 MRHNA, CDR2 SNTAGT. V gave up 0 bases and J gave up 4 bases, with 9 bases separating them. This CDR3 is 14 amino acids long. The PCR contained 60 Vbeta and 13 Jbeta primers. Sequencing was performed with immunoSEQ multiplex PCR; in TCRdb, only in-frame clones are kept and a portion is missing. Here the sample table reports approximately 20,000 clones. The specimen was PBMCs. This TCR came from a man between 60 and 75 years old in good health and CMV-seropositive. J is TRBJ1-1 and V is TRBV6-4; weak D call: TRBD1 (5 bases). CDR3 coding DNA: TGTGCCAGCAGTGACTCCAGCAGGGCCACTGAAGCTTTCTTT. It encodes CASSDSSRATEAFF.